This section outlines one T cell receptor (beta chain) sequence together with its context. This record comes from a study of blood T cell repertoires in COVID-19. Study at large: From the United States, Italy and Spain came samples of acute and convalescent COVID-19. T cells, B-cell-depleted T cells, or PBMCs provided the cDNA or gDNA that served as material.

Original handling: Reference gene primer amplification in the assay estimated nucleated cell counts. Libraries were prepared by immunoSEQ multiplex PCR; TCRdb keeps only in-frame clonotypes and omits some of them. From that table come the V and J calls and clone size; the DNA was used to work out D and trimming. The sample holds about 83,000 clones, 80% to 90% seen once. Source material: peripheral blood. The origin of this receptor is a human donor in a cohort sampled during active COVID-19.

Here the CDR3 reads CASSLRSGVGDTEAFF. The CDR3 DNA follows: TGTGCCAGCAGTCTGAGATCAGGGGTGGGGGACACTGAAGCTTTCTTT. V gene TRBV27 combines with J gene TRBJ1-1; a weak D match, TRBD1 (6 bases). This CDR3 has 16 amino acids. Per germline, CDR1 MNHEY and CDR2 SMNVEV (reference sequence). Trimming took 5 bases from V and 3 from J, leaving 19 bases between them.